These T cell receptor beta chains were read from a single sample in a study of blood T cells in healthy people across ages. TCRdb re-derived calls from the 5' RACE reads in MiXCR, one entry per CDR3 protein. This repertoire shows about 1 million distinct CDR3 sequences, around 25% found once; its top ten account for approximately 0.79%. Another study also made use of these data, one on T cells of mothers and their children.

The sequencing input was blood. These receptors all stem from a girl aged 2 to 9 in good health. The CDR3 runs from the conserved cysteine through the conserved F or W. Fields, in order: V gene, clone size, D gene, J gene, CDR3 protein, CDR3 DNA. A D gene is named only where the DNA matches it firmly. Rows may omit the clone size; those that give it use once, few, many or a size class.

V gene: TRBV7-3; clone size: -; D gene: -; J gene: TRBJ1-4; CDR3 protein: CASSLTGSYNEKLFF; CDR3 DNA: TGTGCCAGCAGCTTAACGGGCAGTTATAATGAAAAACTGTTTTTT
V gene: TRBV20-1; clone size: -; D gene: -; J gene: TRBJ1-4; CDR3 protein: CSAREQEKLFF; CDR3 DNA: TGCAGTGCTAGAGAACAGGAAAAACTGTTTTTT
V gene: TRBV4-2; clone size: -; D gene: TRBD2; J gene: TRBJ2-1; CDR3 protein: CASSQETSIDEQFF; CDR3 DNA: TGTGCCAGCAGCCAAGAGACTAGCATCGATGAGCAGTTCTTC
V gene: TRBV7-3; clone size: -; D gene: -; J gene: TRBJ2-3; CDR3 protein: CASSSMGGGGRIDTDTQYF; CDR3 DNA: TGTGCCAGCAGCTCCATGGGGGGCGGGGGCCGGATCGACACAGATACGCAGTATTTT
V gene: TRBV7-2; clone size: -; D gene: -; J gene: TRBJ1-5; CDR3 protein: CASSSTPSNQPQHF; CDR3 DNA: TGTGCCAGCAGCTCGACACCTAGCAATCAGCCCCAGCATTTT
V gene: TRBV18; clone size: few; D gene: TRBD1; J gene: TRBJ2-7; CDR3 protein: CASSPRPQGTDYEQYF; CDR3 DNA: TGTGCCAGCTCACCGCGGCCACAGGGGACCGACTACGAGCAGTACTTC
V gene: TRBV3-1; clone size: -; D gene: -; J gene: TRBJ2-2; CDR3 protein: CASSQDHLHSTGELFF; CDR3 DNA: TGTGCCAGCAGCCAAGATCACTTACATTCCACCGGGGAGCTGTTTTTT
V gene: TRBV6-1; clone size: -; D gene: TRBD2; J gene: TRBJ2-1; CDR3 protein: CAGSVEGLAVNEQFF; CDR3 DNA: TGTGCCGGCAGTGTTGAAGGACTAGCGGTCAATGAGCAGTTCTTC
V gene: TRBV6-1; clone size: few; D gene: -; J gene: TRBJ1-2; CDR3 protein: CASSEALVGSGYTF; CDR3 DNA: TGTGCCAGCAGTGAAGCGCTGGTAGGGAGCGGCTACACCTTC
V gene: TRBV11-2; clone size: -; D gene: TRBD1; J gene: TRBJ2-5; CDR3 protein: CASSPLRRQGQETQYF; CDR3 DNA: TGTGCCAGCAGCCCTTTGCGGCGACAGGGACAAGAGACCCAGTACTTC
V gene: TRBV12-3/TRBV12-4; clone size: few; D gene: -; J gene: TRBJ1-1; CDR3 protein: CASQMQGMNTEAFF; CDR3 DNA: TGTGCCAGCCAGATGCAGGGAATGAACACTGAAGCTTTCTTT
V gene: TRBV7-2; clone size: few; D gene: -; J gene: TRBJ1-4; CDR3 protein: CASSLEYQGREKLFF; CDR3 DNA: TGTGCCAGCAGCTTAGAGTATCAGGGTCGGGAAAAACTGTTTTTT
V gene: TRBV6-2/TRBV6-3; clone size: few; D gene: -; J gene: TRBJ2-3; CDR3 protein: CAIGVLDTQYF; CDR3 DNA: TGTGCCATCGGCGTACTAGATACGCAGTATTTT
V gene: TRBV18; clone size: -; D gene: TRBD1; J gene: TRBJ1-2; CDR3 protein: CASSREQGGAGYTF; CDR3 DNA: TGTGCCAGCTCACGGGAACAGGGGGGCGCTGGCTACACCTTC
V gene: TRBV6-2/TRBV6-3; clone size: -; D gene: -; J gene: TRBJ2-7; CDR3 protein: CASSDDFFEQYF; CDR3 DNA: TGTGCTAGCAGTGACGACTTCTTCGAGCAGTACTTC
V gene: TRBV7-6; clone size: -; D gene: -; J gene: TRBJ2-7; CDR3 protein: CASSWGAMDEQYF; CDR3 DNA: TGTGCCAGCAGCTGGGGGGCGATGGACGAGCAGTACTTC
V gene: TRBV7-2; clone size: -; D gene: -; J gene: TRBJ1-2; CDR3 protein: CASSLILLLGGYTF; CDR3 DNA: TGTGCCAGCAGCTTGATCCTTCTGCTTGGTGGCTACACCTTC
V gene: TRBV27; clone size: few; D gene: -; J gene: TRBJ2-6; CDR3 protein: CASRTLRGPRLSGANVLTF; CDR3 DNA: TGTGCCAGCCGGACACTAAGAGGGCCTCGCCTCTCTGGGGCCAACGTCCTGACTTTC
V gene: TRBV27; clone size: few; D gene: -; J gene: TRBJ2-7; CDR3 protein: CASSLLISYEQYF; CDR3 DNA: TGTGCCAGCAGTCTATTAATCTCCTACGAGCAGTACTTC
V gene: TRBV4-3; clone size: -; D gene: TRBD2; J gene: TRBJ2-2; CDR3 protein: CASGTTVAGDTGELFF; CDR3 DNA: TGCGCCAGCGGAACGACGGTAGCGGGGGATACCGGGGAGCTGTTTTTT
V gene: TRBV5-1; clone size: -; D gene: -; J gene: TRBJ2-7; CDR3 protein: CASSLEASSVTHYEQYF; CDR3 DNA: TGCGCCAGCAGCTTGGAGGCTTCTTCCGTGACCCACTACGAGCAGTACTTC
V gene: TRBV5-1; clone size: -; D gene: -; J gene: TRBJ2-7; CDR3 protein: CASSMEASYEQYF; CDR3 DNA: TGCGCCAGCAGCATGGAAGCCAGCTACGAGCAGTACTTC
V gene: TRBV5-1; clone size: -; D gene: -; J gene: TRBJ2-3; CDR3 protein: CASSSVASREDTQYF; CDR3 DNA: TGCGCCAGCAGCTCGGTCGCTAGCAGGGAAGATACGCAGTATTTT
V gene: TRBV6-1; clone size: -; D gene: -; J gene: TRBJ2-7; CDR3 protein: CASSESQVQTYEKYF; CDR3 DNA: TGTGCCAGCAGTGAAAGTCAGGTCCAGACCTACGAGAAGTACTTC
V gene: TRBV6-6; clone size: few; D gene: TRBD1; J gene: TRBJ1-5; CDR3 protein: CASREGTGHSNQPQHF; CDR3 DNA: TGTGCCAGCAGGGAGGGGACAGGGCATAGCAATCAGCCCCAGCATTTT
V gene: TRBV6-1; clone size: few; D gene: TRBD1; J gene: TRBJ2-1; CDR3 protein: CASSPWGLGQYNEQFF; CDR3 DNA: TGTGCCAGCAGTCCGTGGGGGCTGGGACAGTACAATGAGCAGTTCTTC
V gene: TRBV9; clone size: -; D gene: -; J gene: TRBJ2-1; CDR3 protein: CASSVSAGSYNEQFF; CDR3 DNA: TGTGCCAGCAGCGTATCGGCGGGCTCCTACAATGAGCAGTTCTTC
V gene: TRBV7-9; clone size: many; D gene: -; J gene: TRBJ2-5; CDR3 protein: CASSPRRDLETQYF; CDR3 DNA: TGTGCCAGCAGCCCCCGCCGGGACCTAGAGACCCAGTACTTC
V gene: TRBV20-1; clone size: -; D gene: TRBD1; J gene: TRBJ1-2; CDR3 protein: CSARWGQGFNYGYTF; CDR3 DNA: TGCAGTGCTAGGTGGGGACAGGGGTTTAACTATGGCTACACCTTC
V gene: TRBV28; clone size: few; D gene: TRBD1; J gene: TRBJ2-1; CDR3 protein: CASRDRVSNEQFF; CDR3 DNA: TGTGCCAGCCGGGACAGGGTAAGCAATGAGCAGTTCTTC
V gene: TRBV15; clone size: -; D gene: -; J gene: TRBJ2-1; CDR3 protein: CATSYRAGSSYNEQFF; CDR3 DNA: TGTGCCACCAGTTACAGGGCGGGGAGCTCCTACAATGAGCAGTTCTTC
V gene: TRBV24-1; clone size: -; D gene: -; J gene: TRBJ2-5; CDR3 protein: CATSDLIQPETQYF; CDR3 DNA: TGTGCCACCAGTGATTTAATACAACCAGAGACCCAGTACTTC
V gene: TRBV12-3/TRBV12-4; clone size: few; D gene: -; J gene: TRBJ1-2; CDR3 protein: CASRGSDYGYTF; CDR3 DNA: TGTGCCAGCAGGGGGTCAGACTATGGCTACACCTTC
V gene: TRBV4-3; clone size: -; D gene: -; J gene: TRBJ2-1; CDR3 protein: CASSQDTGAMDEQFF; CDR3 DNA: TGCGCCAGCAGCCAAGATACGGGGGCCATGGATGAGCAGTTCTTC
V gene: TRBV20-1; clone size: -; D gene: TRBD1; J gene: TRBJ2-4; CDR3 protein: CSALDRAVGIQYF; CDR3 DNA: TGCAGTGCTCTAGACAGGGCGGTGGGCATTCAGTACTTC
V gene: TRBV6-1; clone size: -; D gene: -; J gene: TRBJ1-1; CDR3 protein: CASSPHIVLEAFF; CDR3 DNA: TGTGCCAGCAGTCCTCATATTGTTCTTGAAGCTTTCTTT
V gene: TRBV12-3/TRBV12-4; clone size: few; D gene: -; J gene: TRBJ2-1; CDR3 protein: CASRRDQYNEQFF; CDR3 DNA: TGTGCCAGCAGGAGGGATCAATACAATGAGCAGTTCTTC
V gene: TRBV11-1; clone size: -; D gene: TRBD1; J gene: TRBJ2-1; CDR3 protein: CASSKDRDHLYNEQFF; CDR3 DNA: TGTGCCAGCAGCAAGGACAGGGATCACCTCTACAATGAGCAGTTCTTC
V gene: TRBV7-2; clone size: -; D gene: -; J gene: TRBJ2-7; CDR3 protein: CASSRGRTQSYEQYF; CDR3 DNA: TGTGCCAGCAGTCGTGGGCGGACTCAGTCCTACGAGCAGTACTTC
V gene: TRBV20-1; clone size: -; D gene: -; J gene: TRBJ1-2; CDR3 protein: CSARGSLDYGYTF; CDR3 DNA: TGCAGTGCTAGAGGGTCCCTCGACTATGGCTACACCTTC